These 28 T cell receptor beta chains were all obtained from the same sample, sequenced in a study of T cell repertoires in cytomegalovirus infection. Antigens for these TCRs are unknown. TCRdb reprocessed the reads via MiXCR and lists one record per CDR3 protein. The table includes some 500,000 distinct CDR3 sequences, almost 40% detected once. This sample comprised cultured PBMCs, obtained from culture after CMV antigen stimulation. The receptors were sampled from a human donor in good health (CMV status not recorded). Some clones in this sample may be carry-over from other donors' samples.

V and J are TRBV12-3 or TRBV12-4 and TRBJ1-4; D unclear. The CDR3 totals 13 residues. Trimming took off 10 bases at V and 3 bases at J, with 12 bases between the two ends. Here the CDR3 reads CAIKIGANEKLFF. CDR3 DNA sequence: TGTGCCATAAAAATTGGCGCTAATGAAAAACTGTTTTTT.

This clonotype was seen ten or more times. This sequence joins TRBV7-2 and TRBJ2-7; D not certain. CDR1 SGHTA and CDR2 FQGNSA come from the germline V gene. V gave up 2 bases and J gave up 6 bases, with 8 bases separating them. The CDR3 has 12 residues. DNA for the CDR3: TGTGCCAGCAGCTTATTTGACCTCGAGCAGTACTTC. Its protein product is CASSLFDLEQYF.

V and J are TRBV7-9 and TRBJ1-4; D call uncertain. V lost 4 bases and J 7 bases, leaving 13 bases between the germline ends. This CDR3 comprises 14 residues. Germline V CDR1 and CDR2: SEHNR, FQNEAQ (reference sequence). CDR3 sequence: CASSSDGWVEKLFF. In DNA form, the CDR3 reads TGTGCCAGCAGCTCGGATGGCTGGGTTGAAAAACTGTTTTTT.

This clonotype has more than one count but fewer than ten. J is TRBJ2-5 and V is TRBV6-1, with 8 bases that match TRBD2. The CDR3 has 15 residues. V shed 5 bases and J 4 bases; nucleotides not matched to a gene: 9. Germline CDR1 MNHNS, CDR2 SASEGT. The CDR3 DNA follows: TGTGCCAGCAGTCGACGACTAGCGACGGTAGAGACCCAGTACTTC. Protein: CASSRRLATVETQYF.

The rearrangement links TRBV27 to TRBJ2-1; no clear D. The V gene lost 6 bases and the J gene lost 1 base, with 13 bases spanning the gap. The length of the CDR3 is 15 residues. CDR1 is MNHEY, CDR2 SMNVEV, per germline (reference sequence). CDR3 residues: CASSPGFESYNEQFF. For the CDR3, the DNA is TGTGCCAGCAGCCCTGGCTTTGAATCCTACAATGAGCAGTTCTTC.

This clonotype has a handful of counts. V and J are TRBV6-4 and TRBJ2-1; D is possibly TRBD2 (5 bases). The V end was cut by 4 bases, the J end by 0 bases, with 7 bases between. Germline V lookup: CDR1 MRHNA, CDR2 SNTAGT. The CDR3 runs 14 residues. CDR3 amino acids: CASSGAASYNEQFF. The CDR3 nucleotides read TGTGCCAGCAGTGGAGCGGCCTCCTACAATGAGCAGTTCTTC.

The chain has TRBV12-3 or TRBV12-4 and TRBJ2-1; D is undetermined. Trimming took 5 bases from V and 4 from J, leaving 15 bases between them. The CDR3 runs 15 residues. The CDR3, as DNA: TGTGCCAGCAGTCCCCGACGGCTACTATACAATGAGCAGTTCTTC. As protein: CASSPRRLLYNEQFF.

The J gene is TRBJ1-5, the V gene TRBV11-2; 8 bases agree with TRBD1. The germline V gene has CDR1 SGHAT and CDR2 FQNNGV. The CDR3 is 16 residues long. V shed 2 bases, J shed 7 bases, and the junction held 10 bases outside the gene matches. CDR3 in amino acids: CASSLLPRTGIQPQHF. DNA of the CDR3: TGTGCCAGCAGCTTACTCCCCCGGACAGGGATACAGCCCCAGCATTTT.

The chain carries TRBV19 and TRBJ1-4; possibly TRBD1 for D (5 bases). V dropped 7 bases and J dropped 2 bases, with 14 bases sitting between them. Germline V gene lookup returns CDR1 LNHDA and CDR2 SQIVND (reference sequence). The CDR3 runs 15 residues. The CDR3 here is CASNPRGDTNEKLFF. CDR3 nucleotides: TGTGCCAGTAACCCTCGAGGGGACACTAATGAAAAACTGTTTTTT.

The chain combines TRBV7-9 with TRBJ2-3; 7 positions agree with TRBD2. V trimming: 5 bases; J trimming: 2 bases; junction bases outside the gene matches: 7. The CDR3 runs to 15 residues. In germline, CDR1 is SEHNR, CDR2 FQNEAQ (reference sequence). The CDR3: CASSERDWVTDTQYF. The CDR3 DNA reads as TGTGCCAGCAGCGAGCGGGATTGGGTCACAGATACGCAGTATTTT.

This clonotype was observed a handful of times. The rearrangement uses TRBV4-3 and TRBJ2-1, with TRBD2 matching over 11 bases. This CDR3 is 17 amino acids long. With V trimmed by 0 bases and J by 6 bases, 7 bases remained unmatched. Germline V lookup: CDR1 LGHNA, CDR2 YSLEER. CDR3 residues: CASSQEVRLAGLNEQFF. DNA for the CDR3: TGCGCCAGCAGCCAAGAGGTACGACTAGCGGGACTCAATGAGCAGTTCTTC.

The chain joins TRBV7-4 to TRBJ1-2; D gene uncertain. Trimming removed 5 bases from V and 2 bases from J, with 15 bases in between. Germline V CDR1 and CDR2: SGHVT, SQSDAQ. CDR3 length equals 15 residues. The CDR3 here is CASSPPQIGNYGYTF. In nucleotides, the CDR3 is TGTGCCAGCAGCCCCCCACAGATCGGCAACTATGGCTACACCTTC.

This clonotype was recorded many times. The chain combines TRBV7-2 with TRBJ1-1; 8 positions agree with TRBD1. V was pared by 5 bases and J by 3 bases, with 5 bases of the junction left unmatched. Germline V gene sequence: CDR1 SGHTA, CDR2 FQGNSA. The CDR3 sequence is 14 residues long. The CDR3 DNA is TGTGCCAGCAGCCCACAGGGGGGGTACACTGAAGCTTTCTTT. Amino acid sequence: CASSPQGGYTEAFF. Filled out from reference TRBV7-2 and TRBJ1-1, the complete variable domain reads GAGVSQSPSNKVTEKGKDVELRCDPISGHTALYWYRQSLGQGLEFLIYFQGNSAPDKSGLPSDRFSAERTGGSVSTLTIQRTQQEDSAVYLCASSPQGGYTEAFFGQGTRLTVV.

Only a few counts were recorded for this clonotype. The chain links TRBV28 to TRBJ1-2; the D gene is possibly TRBD1 (5 bases). CDR1 MDHEN and CDR2 SYDVKM come from the germline V gene. This CDR3 contains 13 residues. Trimming cost V 4 bases and J 2 bases, with 8 bases left between them. For the CDR3, the DNA is TGTGCCAGCAGTTCGCCAGGGAACTATGGCTACACCTTC. Translation: CASSSPGNYGYTF.

The chain combines TRBV12-3 or TRBV12-4 with TRBJ1-1; 9 bases fit TRBD1. Germline trimming cut 5 bases from V and 3 bases from J; bases unmatched to any gene: 4. The length of the CDR3 is 14 residues. Here the CDR3 reads CASSRTGEHTEAFF. Here the CDR3 DNA reads TGTGCCAGCAGTAGGACAGGGGAGCACACTGAAGCTTTCTTT.

The V call is TRBV7-6, the J call TRBJ2-7; TRBD2 agrees at 8 bases. Germline CDR1 SGHVS, CDR2 FNYEAQ. Losses at the gene ends were 4 bases for V and 5 bases for J; bases not matched to a gene: 7. CDR3 length equals 14 residues. The CDR3 region is CASSSGGGDHEQYF. In DNA, the CDR3 is TGTGCCAGCAGCTCCGGGGGGGGGGACCACGAGCAGTACTTC.

The gene calls are TRBV19 and TRBJ1-1, with 7 bases lining up with TRBD1. Per germline, CDR1 LNHDA and CDR2 SQIVND (reference sequence). Trimming took 2 bases from V and 1 from J; bases not matched to a gene: 4. The CDR3 has 15 residues. CDR3 loop: CASSIFGTANTEAFF. The DNA of the CDR3 is TGTGCCAGTAGTATATTTGGGACAGCGAACACTGAAGCTTTCTTT. The whole variable domain, remainder taken from reference TRBV19 and TRBJ1-1, is DGGITQSPKYLFRKEGQNVTLSCEQNLNHDAMYWYRQDPGQGLRLIYYSQIVNDFQKGDIAEGYSVSREKKESFPLTVTSAQKNPTAFYLCASSIFGTANTEAFFGQGTRLTVV.

V usage is TRBV15 and J usage is TRBJ1-1; 10 bases are shared with TRBD1. Germline CDR1 is LNHNV and CDR2 is YYDKDF (reference sequence). Trimming at V came to 1 base and at J to 3 bases, leaving 5 bases not matched to a gene. The CDR3 extends over 16 amino acids. CDR3 amino acids: CATSRGRDRGDTEAFF. The CDR3 DNA is TGTGCCACCAGCAGAGGACGGGACAGGGGAGACACTGAAGCTTTCTTT.

The CDR3 nucleotides read TGTGCCAGCAGCCGATATCCCGCGGTTGCGAACACCGGGGAGCTGTTTTTT. It translates to CASSRYPAVANTGELFF. The chain combines TRBV11-1 with TRBJ2-2; D is unclear. This CDR3 region has 17 residues. The germline gives CDR1 SGHAT, CDR2 FQDESV (reference sequence). Trimming took 5 bases from V and 0 from J, leaving 16 bases between them.

The chain couples TRBV11-1 to TRBJ2-2, with no clear D. V dropped 5 bases and J dropped 1 base, with 8 bases sitting between them. The CDR3 runs to 14 residues. Germline CDR1 is SGHAT and CDR2 is FQDESV (reference sequence). This chain's CDR3 is CASSATRNTGELFF. CDR3 coding DNA: TGTGCCAGCAGCGCAACAAGGAACACCGGGGAGCTGTTTTTT.

This clonotype occurred a few times. The chain recombines TRBV6-1 with TRBJ1-2; no reliable D call. The CDR3 length is 14 residues. The ends were cut back, 0 bases at V and 5 bases at J, with 10 bases in the middle. Germline V gene data show CDR1 as MNHNS and CDR2 as SASEGT. CDR3 nucleotides: TGTGCCAGCAGTGAAGCGCCGGAAGGGTATGGCTACACCTTC. Its protein product is CASSEAPEGYGYTF.

The rearrangement links TRBV25-1 to TRBJ1-1, with D possibly being TRBD1 (5 bases). The CDR3 extends over 14 amino acids. The germline gives CDR1 MGHDK, CDR2 SYGVNS. Trimming shortened V by 6 bases and J by 3 bases, and 14 bases separated the two germline ends. The CDR3 region has the DNA TGTGCCAGCAGCGGGTGGGACTATGACACTGAAGCTTTCTTT. Translated, it gives CASSGWDYDTEAFF.

This clonotype was counted at least ten times. J is TRBJ2-1 and V is TRBV7-2, with TRBD2 matching 11 bases. The length of the CDR3 is 15 residues. CDR1 is SGHTA, CDR2 FQGNSA, per germline. V shed 4 bases, J shed 9 bases, and the junction held 8 bases outside the gene matches. Here the CDR3 reads CASSSVAGGQSEQFF. The CDR3 DNA reads as TGTGCCAGCAGCTCCGTAGCGGGAGGGCAGAGTGAGCAGTTCTTC.

On this clonotype: The junction departs from the called germline gene at one end, perhaps through a read error. The CDR3 DNA reads as TGTGCCAGTAGTATGTGGCCAGGGGGGAATCAGGCCCAGCATTTT. This codes for CASSMWPGGNQAQHF. This rearrangement joins TRBV19 to TRBJ1-5, with 7 nucleotides matching TRBD1. The CDR3 length is 15 residues. Per the germline V gene, CDR1 is LNHDA and CDR2 is SQIVND (reference sequence).

The V gene is TRBV7-9, the J gene TRBJ2-5; D call uncertain. Per the germline V gene, CDR1 is SEHNR and CDR2 is FQNEAQ (reference sequence). This CDR3 has 14 residues. V lost 2 bases to trimming and J lost 5 bases, with 12 bases between them. For the CDR3, the DNA is TGTGCCAGCAGCTTACAAGCTGCGCCCGAGACCCAGTACTTC. Its translation: CASSLQAAPETQYF. Full variable domain (outside the CDR3, taken from reference TRBV7-9 and TRBJ2-5): DTGVSQNPRHKITKRGQNVTFRCDPISEHNRLYWYRQTLGQGPEFLTYFQNEAQLEKSRLLSDRFSAERPKGSFSTLEIQRTEQGDSAMYLCASSLQAAPETQYFGPGTRLLVL.

The V gene is TRBV7-8, the J gene TRBJ2-7; D assignment may be TRBD1 or TRBD2 (5 bases each). Trimming pared 1 base from V and 2 bases from J, leaving 15 bases between. The V gene's germline CDR1 is SGHVS and CDR2 FQNEAQ. The CDR3 has 16 residues. CDR3 region: CASSLDVTAGTYEQYF. The DNA for the CDR3 is TGTGCCAGCAGCTTAGATGTGACAGCCGGGACCTACGAGCAGTACTTC.

V is TRBV28 and J is TRBJ2-7; TRBD2 might be the D (6 bases). The V and J ends lost 1 base and 3 bases respectively, with 16 bases between them. Looked up from germline, CDR1 is MDHEN and CDR2 is SYDVKM. This CDR3 contains 16 residues. This CDR3 is CASSLSVSGDFYEQYF. CDR3 DNA sequence: TGTGCCAGCAGTTTATCGGTTAGCGGAGACTTCTACGAGCAGTACTTC.

The chain recombines TRBV2 with TRBJ1-2; 7 nucleotides match TRBD1. J lost 3 bases, V lost 9 bases, and 7 bases had no gene match. The CDR3 sequence is 13 residues long. The germline gives CDR1 SNHLY, CDR2 FYNNEI. CDR3 amino acids: CASRQGVDYGYTF. The CDR3 nucleotides are TGTGCCAGTCGACAGGGTGTAGACTATGGCTACACCTTC.